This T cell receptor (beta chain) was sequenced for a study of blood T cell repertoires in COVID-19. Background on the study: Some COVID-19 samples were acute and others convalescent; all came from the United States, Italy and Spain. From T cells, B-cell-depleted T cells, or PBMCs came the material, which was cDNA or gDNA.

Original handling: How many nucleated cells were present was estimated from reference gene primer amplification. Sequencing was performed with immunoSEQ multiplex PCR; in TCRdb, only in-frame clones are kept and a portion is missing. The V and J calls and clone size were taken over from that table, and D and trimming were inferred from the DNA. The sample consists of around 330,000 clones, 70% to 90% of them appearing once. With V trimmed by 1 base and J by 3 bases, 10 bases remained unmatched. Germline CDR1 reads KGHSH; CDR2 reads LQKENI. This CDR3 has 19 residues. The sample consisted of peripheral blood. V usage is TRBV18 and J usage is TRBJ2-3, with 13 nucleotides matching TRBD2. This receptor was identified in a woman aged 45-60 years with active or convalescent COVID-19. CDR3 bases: TGTGCCAGCTCACCACTCCCACTAGCGGGAGGGATCGGGACAGATACGCAGTATTTT. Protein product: CASSPLPLAGGIGTDTQYF.